Reported below is one T cell receptor beta chain. This clone turned up a few times. Its binding antigen is unknown. No much larger clonotype is one base removed from it; base qualities were not supplied. This sample is drawn from a study of blood T cell repertoires in COVID-19 (dated by TCRdb to between 2020 and 2021). Broadly, across the study: The collaborator samples originated in the United States, Italy and Spain and spanned the acute and convalescent phases of COVID-19. Samples were obtained from the ongoing ImmuneRACE study (first 160 participants) and from 1,200 or so subjects provided by 6 global collaborators. The repertoires were released in a freely available public database meant as a resource for research on the immune response to SARS-CoV-2. Where available, HLA class I and class II types were obtained from metadata supplied by the sample provider rather than from assay-based typing. The material from the prospective study consisted of cDNA or gDNA derived from T cells, B-cell-depleted T cells, or PBMCs. Subjects who had been exposed to COVID-19, were actively infected with it, or had recovered from it provided the deeply sampled blood TCRbeta repertoires that made up the dataset. Sample metadata almost always included a de-identified subject ID, COVID-19 status, age in years and sex. Beyond this particular receptor, the publication reports: Clinical and demographic metadata were provided uncurated, with the amount varying by source and participant.

Collaborating institutions collected whole blood in K2EDTA tubes following their own protocols. For TCRbeta analysis, collaborator samples were shipped as frozen whole blood, as isolated PBMCs, or as DNA extracted from either sample type. From the cysteine up to the phenylalanine, the CDR3 has a length of 16 residues. The DNA shown is the 48-base CDR3, in frame from base 1. V ends up 0 bases short and J 6 bases short, with an unmatched junction base count of 10. The germline V gene (reference sequence) yields GTSNPN for CDR1 and SVGIG for CDR2. TCRbeta CDR3 regions were amplified from genomic DNA by means of the immunoSEQ Assay, a bias-controlled multiplex PCR. The source study handled its data this way. Nucleated cell counts per sample were estimated from amplification of reference gene primers within the assay. To quantify the absolute abundance of each unique TCRbeta CDR3 rearrangement, sequence reads were collapsed and filtered. For each sample, productive Simpson clonality was calculated as the square root of Simpson's diversity index across productive rearrangements. TCRdb carries this immuneACCESS record with in-frame sequences only. Its versions omit some clonotypes, under half of them owing to an unresolved V gene in the studies checked, with the rest unexplained. V, J and clone size are those of that table, while D and trimming were read from the DNA. In this sample the table shows some 110,000 clones, about nine tenths of which occur a single time. The top ten constitute approximately 4% of the sample.

The sequence derives from a man in his forties with acute or convalescent COVID-19. The rearranged chain carries TRBV30 and TRBJ2-2; TRBD2 aligns with 7 central bases. Material for sequencing was peripheral blood. The nucleotide sequence is given as TGTGCCTGGAGTGTTCGGGCGGGAGTGGGGGCCGGGGAGCTGTTTTTT. Translated, this gives CAWSVRAGVGAGELFF.